This T cell receptor (beta chain) stems from a study of beta chain features in type 1 diabetes. Overall study results and limits: Among patients, naive, central memory and Treg TCRB repertoires appeared more similar than among healthy donors. Researchers report that Type 1 diabetes patients had moderately but significantly shorter TCRB CDR3s across all four CD4+ subsets.

About this clone itself: Its antigen is not identified.

cDNA synthesis used the whole RNA isolate, giving expressed TCRB sequences. Clones were sequenced by immunoSEQ multiplex PCR, and TCRdb holds only the in-frame ones, with some missing. This repertoire shows more than 300,000 clones, around 9% found once; its top ten account for less than 1.2%. From germline, CDR1 is SGHTA and CDR2 FQGNSA. The CDR3 covers 12 residues. V dropped 4 bases and J dropped 6 bases, with 8 bases sitting between them. The chain carries TRBV7-2 and TRBJ2-3; no firm D call. The receptor was isolated from a young man with type 1 diabetes. Material for sequencing was central memory CD4+ T cells from blood. CDR3 DNA: TGTGCCAGCAGCTCGAACACGGATACGCAGTATTTT. It yields the protein CASSSNTDTQYF.